Given below is one T cell receptor (beta chain) in context. Its target is not known. This sample was taken from a study of T-cell reconstitution after alpha-beta-depleted transplantation in children. General study results and limits: Elevated TCRbeta diversity at day 60 was traced, in some patients, to surviving recipient T cells and thymic progenitors.

The trim removed 3 bases at V and 0 bases at J, leaving 8 bases unmatched. This CDR3 region has 18 residues. CDR1 SGDLS and CDR2 YYNGEE come from the germline V gene. Library preparation (for TCRbeta) was performed with unique molecular identifiers. TCRdb reanalysed the PCR reads using MiXCR and keeps one entry per CDR3 protein. The data show approximately 980,000 distinct CDR3 sequences, about 30% seen once. The J gene is TRBJ2-6, the V gene TRBV9; TRBD1 matches at 8 bases. The sequence derives from a boy under two years old who had a stem cell transplant for SCID, so the T cells may come from the graft donor. The sample here was PBMCs, mostly from graft donor cells, taken 360 days after TCRalphabeta/CD19-depleted stem cell transplant. Here the CDR3 reads CASSGQGARVSGANVLTF. The CDR3 bases are TGTGCCAGCAGCGGCCAGGGGGCCCGCGTCTCTGGGGCCAACGTCCTGACTTTC.